A single T cell receptor (beta chain) is shown here with its context. The junction departs from germline at one end; a sequencing error may be responsible. Within the sample, other DNA sequences also encode this same CDR3. The sample originates from a study of OX40 agonist ivuxolimab in advanced cancers. Measured with immunoSEQ multiplex PCR; TCRdb has only the in-frame clones, and not every one. The sample carries under 35,000 clones, about 80% recorded once. The CDR3 sequence is 16 residues long. This chain joins TRBV23-1 and TRBJ1-1, with 12 bases aligning to TRBD1. Being an ORF, TRBV23-1 has a function that is uncertain. The specimen comprised CD4+ or CD8+ T cells sorted from blood, sampled in a trial of the OX40 agonist ivuxolimab. This TCR came from an adult with an advanced solid tumor such as melanoma, head and neck, liver or kidney cancer. Here the CDR3 DNA reads TGCGCCAGCGGGGACAGGGGGCGCGGAGGGAACACTGAAGCTTTTTTT. It specifies CASGDRGRGGNTEAFF.